This TCR beta chain originates from a study of cytomegalovirus exposure and HLA in healthy donors. The wider study: Counted in an early data release were about 86 million unique TCRs from HLA-typed donors.

J gave up 3 bases and V 6 bases, and 9 bases lay outside the gene matches. The V gene's germline CDR1 is ENHRY and CDR2 SYGVKD. The CDR3 runs to 15 residues. Study-wide points: In a later analysis, several top co-occurrence clusters appeared linked to parvovirus B19, influenza, CMV and Epstein-Barr virus.

Vbeta (60) and Jbeta (13) primers were used in the PCR. TCRdb keeps only in-frame clones here, not all; method: immunoSEQ multiplex PCR. The table has some 120,000 clones, around 73% seen once. To note about this clone: Its antigen is not known.

The V gene is TRBV10-3, the J gene TRBJ2-7; 9 nucleotides align to TRBD1. This receptor was taken from a middle-aged man in good health and CMV-seronegative. Specimen: PBMCs. Here the CDR3 DNA reads TGTGCCATCAGCGAACTCACGACAGGGGGCTACGAGCAGTACTTC. It encodes CAISELTTGGYEQYF.